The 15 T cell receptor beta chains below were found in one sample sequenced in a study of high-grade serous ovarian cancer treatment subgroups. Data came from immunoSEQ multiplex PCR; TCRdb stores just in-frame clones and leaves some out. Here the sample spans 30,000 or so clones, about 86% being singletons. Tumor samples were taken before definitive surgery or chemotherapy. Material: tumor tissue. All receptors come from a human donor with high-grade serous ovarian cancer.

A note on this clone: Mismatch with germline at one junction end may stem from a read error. This chain's CDR3 is CASSEDRGLSYEQYF. CDR3 sequence (DNA): TGTGCCAGCAGCGAAGACAGGGGGCTTTCCTACGAGCAGTACTTC. The chain combines TRBV6-1 with TRBJ2-7; 10 nucleotides line up with TRBD1. The CDR3 has 15 amino acids. Germline V gives CDR1 MNHNS, CDR2 SASEGT.

The CDR3 spells CASSQKPSGAQETQYF. The CDR3, as DNA: TGCGCCAGCAGCCAGAAACCTAGCGGGGCCCAAGAGACCCAGTACTTC. The J gene is TRBJ2-5, the V gene TRBV4-1; 9 bases fit TRBD2. Germline V lookup: CDR1 MGHRA, CDR2 YSYEKL. The CDR3 length is 16 residues. The V gene end was trimmed by 3 bases and the J gene end by 1 base; junction bases not matched to a gene: 6.

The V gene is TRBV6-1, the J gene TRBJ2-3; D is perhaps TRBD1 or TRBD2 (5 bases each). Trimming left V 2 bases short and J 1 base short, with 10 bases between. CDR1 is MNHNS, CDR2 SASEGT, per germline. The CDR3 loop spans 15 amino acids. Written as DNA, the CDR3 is TGTGCCAGCAGTGAATTCGGGACCGGCACAGATACGCAGTATTTT. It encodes CASSEFGTGTDTQYF.

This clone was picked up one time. CDR3 residues: CASSLFEHHEQYF. CDR3 nucleotides: TGTGCCAGCAGCTTGTTCGAGCACCACGAGCAGTACTTC. V and J are TRBV5-4 and TRBJ2-7; unclear D gene. Germline CDR1 reads SGHNT; CDR2 reads YYREEE (reference sequence). This CDR3 is 13 amino acids long. V lost 1 base, J lost 5 bases, and 10 bases lay in between.

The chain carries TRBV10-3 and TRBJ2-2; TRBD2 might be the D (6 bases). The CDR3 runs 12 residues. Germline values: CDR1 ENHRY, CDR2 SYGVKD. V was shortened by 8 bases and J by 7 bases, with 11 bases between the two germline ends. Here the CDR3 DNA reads TGTGCCATCGGGGGGTATGGCGGGGAGCTGTTTTTT. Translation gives CAIGGYGGELFF.

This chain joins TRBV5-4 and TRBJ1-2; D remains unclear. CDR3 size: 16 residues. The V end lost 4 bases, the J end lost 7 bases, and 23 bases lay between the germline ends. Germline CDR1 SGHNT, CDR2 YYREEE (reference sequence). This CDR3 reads CASSPKGATVALGYTF. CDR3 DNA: TGTGCCAGCAGCCCGAAAGGTGCGACGGTCGCGCTTGGCTACACCTTC.

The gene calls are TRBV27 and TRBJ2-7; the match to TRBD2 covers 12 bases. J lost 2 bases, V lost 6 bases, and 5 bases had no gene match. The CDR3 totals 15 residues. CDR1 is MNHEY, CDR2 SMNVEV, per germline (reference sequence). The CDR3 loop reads CASSGLAGLTYEQYF. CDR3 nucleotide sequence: TGTGCCAGCAGCGGACTAGCGGGACTAACCTACGAGCAGTACTTC.

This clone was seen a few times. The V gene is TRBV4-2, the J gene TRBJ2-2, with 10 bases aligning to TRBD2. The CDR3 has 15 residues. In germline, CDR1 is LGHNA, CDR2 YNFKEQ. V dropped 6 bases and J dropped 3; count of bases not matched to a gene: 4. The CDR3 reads CASRMLAGDTGELFF. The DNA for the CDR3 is TGTGCCAGCAGAATGCTAGCGGGAGACACCGGGGAGCTGTTTTTT.

Here the CDR3 DNA reads TGTGCCAGCAGCTTCCTGCAGATCTCTGGGGCCAACGTCCTGACTTTC. It specifies CASSFLQISGANVLTF. The genes are TRBV7-2 and TRBJ2-6; D remains ambiguous. V was cut by 3 bases and J by 0 bases, with 9 bases left in between. The CDR3 covers 16 residues. Germline V CDR1 and CDR2: SGHTA, FQGNSA.

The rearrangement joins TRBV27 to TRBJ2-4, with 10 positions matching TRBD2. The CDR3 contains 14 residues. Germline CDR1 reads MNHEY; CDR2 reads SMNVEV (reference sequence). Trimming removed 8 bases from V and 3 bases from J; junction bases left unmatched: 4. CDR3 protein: CASGTSAVKNIQYF. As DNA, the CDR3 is TGTGCCAGCGGGACTAGCGCGGTCAAAAACATTCAGTACTTC.

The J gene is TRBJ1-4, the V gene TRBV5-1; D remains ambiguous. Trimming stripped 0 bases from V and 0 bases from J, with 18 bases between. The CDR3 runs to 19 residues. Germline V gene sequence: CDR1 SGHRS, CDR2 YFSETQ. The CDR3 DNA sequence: TGCGCCAGCAGCTTGGGGTGGGTGCGAAGTTCCGCAACTAATGAAAAACTGTTTTTT. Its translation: CASSLGWVRSSATNEKLFF. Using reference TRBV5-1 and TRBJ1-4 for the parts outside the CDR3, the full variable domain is KAGVTQTPRYLIKTRGQQVTLSCSPISGHRSVSWYQQTPGQGLQFLFEYFSETQRNKGNFPGRFSGRQFSNSRSEMNVSTLELGDSALYLCASSLGWVRSSATNEKLFFGSGTQLSVL.

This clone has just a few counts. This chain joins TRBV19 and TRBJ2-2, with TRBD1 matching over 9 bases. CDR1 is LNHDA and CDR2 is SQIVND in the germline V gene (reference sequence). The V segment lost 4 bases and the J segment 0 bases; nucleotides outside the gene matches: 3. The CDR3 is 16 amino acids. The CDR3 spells CASSKRQGANTGELFF. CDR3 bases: TGTGCCAGTAGTAAAAGACAGGGGGCGAACACCGGGGAGCTGTTTTTT. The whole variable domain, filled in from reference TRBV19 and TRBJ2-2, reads DGGITQSPKYLFRKEGQNVTLSCEQNLNHDAMYWYRQDPGQGLRLIYYSQIVNDFQKGDIAEGYSVSREKKESFPLTVTSAQKNPTAFYLCASSKRQGANTGELFFGEGSRLTVL.

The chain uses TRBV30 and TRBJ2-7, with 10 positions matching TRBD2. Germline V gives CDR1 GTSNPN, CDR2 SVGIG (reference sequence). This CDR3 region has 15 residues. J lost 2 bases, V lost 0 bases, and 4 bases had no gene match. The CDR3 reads CAWSVSSGSAYEQYF. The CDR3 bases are TGTGCCTGGAGTGTTTCTAGCGGGAGCGCCTACGAGCAGTACTTC.

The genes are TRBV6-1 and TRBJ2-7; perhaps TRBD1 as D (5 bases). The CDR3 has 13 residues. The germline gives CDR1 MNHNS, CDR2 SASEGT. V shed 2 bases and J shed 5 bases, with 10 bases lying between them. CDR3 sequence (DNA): TGTGCCAGCAGTGAACAGGGTTGGGACGAGCAGTACTTC. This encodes CASSEQGWDEQYF.

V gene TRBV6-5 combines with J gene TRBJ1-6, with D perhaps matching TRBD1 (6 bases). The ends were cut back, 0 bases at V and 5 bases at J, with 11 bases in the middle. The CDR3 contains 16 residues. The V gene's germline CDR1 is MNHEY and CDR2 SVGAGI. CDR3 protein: CASSYSGGRDNSPLHF. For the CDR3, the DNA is TGTGCCAGCAGTTACTCAGGGGGAAGGGATAATTCACCCCTCCACTTT.